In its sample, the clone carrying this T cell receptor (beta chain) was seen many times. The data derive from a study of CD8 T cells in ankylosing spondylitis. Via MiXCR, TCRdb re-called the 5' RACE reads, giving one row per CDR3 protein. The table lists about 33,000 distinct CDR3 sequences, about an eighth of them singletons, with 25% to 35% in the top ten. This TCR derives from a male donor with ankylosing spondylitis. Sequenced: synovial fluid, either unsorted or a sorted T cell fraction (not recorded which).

This CDR3 is CASSPGTGRRETQYF. The CDR3 DNA reads TGTGCCAGCAGCCCCGGGACAGGGAGGAGGGAGACCCAGTACTTC. This chain uses TRBV27 with TRBJ2-5, with 9 bases fitting TRBD1. This CDR3 contains 15 residues. With V trimmed by 6 bases and J by 5 bases, 10 bases remained unmatched. The germline V gene encodes CDR1 MNHEY and CDR2 SMNVEV (reference sequence).